A single sample gave rise to the 17 T cell receptor beta chains below, sequenced in a study of CD8+ T cells in alopecia areata. Reverse transcribed after extraction, RNA yielded cDNA as the sequencing template. TCRdb's copy holds only in-frame clones and misses some; the assay was immunoSEQ multiplex PCR. The table includes nearly 200,000 clones, about 62% detected once. Treatment specified: oral pan-JAK inhibitor, 5-10 mg twice daily. The sequenced sample was CD4+ T cells sorted from blood, obtained at week 24, from a patient treated with tofacitinib. These receptors were collected from a human donor with alopecia areata.

This clone has more than one count but fewer than ten. V and J are TRBV2 and TRBJ2-3; D remains ambiguous. This CDR3 has 13 residues. Germline CDR1 SNHLY, CDR2 FYNNEI. Trimming took 6 bases from V and 1 from J, leaving 8 bases between them. In nucleotides, the CDR3 is TGTGCCAGCAGCGCGATTGGCACAGATACGCAGTATTTT. As protein: CASSAIGTDTQYF.

The genes are TRBV7-9 and TRBJ2-2; D not certain. This CDR3 contains 14 residues. Germline lookup yields CDR1 SEHNR and CDR2 FQNEAQ (reference sequence). V lost 1 base, J lost 4 bases, and 7 bases lay in between. The CDR3 DNA reads as TGTGCCAGCAGCTTAGACCCCCTCACCGGGGAGCTGTTTTTT. It specifies CASSLDPLTGELFF.

The V and J genes are TRBV29-1 and TRBJ2-3, with D perhaps matching TRBD2 (5 bases). Germline CDR1 reads SQVTM; CDR2 reads ANQGSEA. Trimming took off 3 bases at V and 2 bases at J, with 18 bases between the two ends. The CDR3 totals 16 residues. CDR3 bases: TGCAGCGTTGAGGGATCAAACGGAGGCTCCACAGATACGCAGTATTTT. It yields the protein CSVEGSNGGSTDTQYF.

CDR3 in DNA: TGTGCCAGCTCACCACGAAAGCGGGAGGACCTTAGCACAGATACGCAGTATTTT. It is translated as CASSPRKREDLSTDTQYF. The V gene is TRBV18, the J gene TRBJ2-3, with 9 positions matching TRBD2. The junction had 8 bases not matched to a gene; V was cut back by 1 base and J by 0 bases. The CDR3 sequence is 18 residues long. Germline CDR1 and CDR2: KGHSH and LQKENI.

The V gene is TRBV6-5, the J gene TRBJ2-5; 8 bases match TRBD1. V gave up 6 bases and J gave up 5 bases; unmatched junction bases: 11. Germline CDR1 is MNHEY and CDR2 is SVGAGI. This CDR3 region has 15 residues. The CDR3 here is CASSRGGRGPETQYF. The CDR3 bases are TGTGCCAGCAGCCGAGGAGGCAGGGGGCCTGAGACCCAGTACTTC.

The chain recombines TRBV25-1 with TRBJ2-3; 9 bases line up with TRBD2. Per the germline V gene, CDR1 is MGHDK and CDR2 is SYGVNS. Germline trimming cut 3 bases from V and 1 base from J; bases unmatched to any gene: 5. The CDR3 runs 16 residues. The CDR3 coding sequence is TGTGCCAGCAGTGAGAGTAGCGGGAGTGGCACAGATACGCAGTATTTT. Its protein product is CASSESSGSGTDTQYF.

The gene calls are TRBV29-1 and TRBJ2-3; D is possibly TRBD1 (6 bases). V was pared by 5 bases and J by 7 bases, with 13 bases between. Germline assignment: CDR1 SQVTM and CDR2 ANQGSEA. The CDR3 extends over 12 amino acids. The CDR3 DNA reads TGCAGCGTTCACTGGGGGCGAAATACGCAGTATTTT. It is translated as CSVHWGRNTQYF.

The chain has TRBV7-8 and TRBJ2-1, with D possibly matching TRBD2 (7 bases). Trimming took 1 base from V and 1 from J, leaving 14 bases between them. The CDR3 extends over 17 amino acids. Germline V lookup: CDR1 SGHVS, CDR2 FQNEAQ. CDR3 nucleotides: TGTGCCAGCAGCTTAGAGGGGGGGCGGGTTTCCTACAATGAGCAGTTCTTC. As protein: CASSLEGGRVSYNEQFF.

This chain joins TRBV2 and TRBJ1-2; no clear D. The germline gives CDR1 SNHLY, CDR2 FYNNEI. Deletions cut 4 bases from V and 5 bases from J, with 20 bases between. The CDR3 covers 16 residues. CDR3 residues: CASSGSEGGPPYGYTF. The CDR3 DNA reads as TGTGCCAGCAGTGGATCGGAAGGCGGACCCCCATATGGCTACACCTTC.

This clone occurred a few times. J is TRBJ2-2 and V is TRBV6-5, with D perhaps matching TRBD1 or TRBD2 (5 bases each). The ends were cut back, 7 bases at V and 2 bases at J, with 8 bases in the middle. CDR3 length: 13 residues. Germline CDR1 reads MNHEY; CDR2 reads SVGAGI. CDR3 coding DNA: TGTGCCAGCATGGGGACCAACACCGGGGAGCTGTTTTTT. Its translation is CASMGTNTGELFF.

The V gene is TRBV19, the J gene TRBJ1-2, with D possibly TRBD1 on 6 matching bases. Germline CDR1 is LNHDA and CDR2 is SQIVND (reference sequence). The CDR3 is made up of 13 amino acids. Trimming shortened V by 7 bases and J by 8 bases, and 17 bases separated the two germline ends. DNA of the CDR3: TGTGCCAGTAAACCCCGCAGGGGACACGGCTACACCTTC. Its protein is CASKPRRGHGYTF. Complete variable domain (other parts from reference TRBV19 and TRBJ1-2): DGGITQSPKYLFRKEGQNVTLSCEQNLNHDAMYWYRQDPGQGLRLIYYSQIVNDFQKGDIAEGYSVSREKKESFPLTVTSAQKNPTAFYLCASKPRRGHGYTFGSGTRLTVV.

In nucleotides, the CDR3 is TGTGCCACCAGCAAGGAAGGAATTGGGGGCATCGGGGAGCTGTTTTTT. Its translation is CATSKEGIGGIGELFF. J is TRBJ2-2 and V is TRBV15; possibly TRBD1 for D (6 bases). The CDR3 sequence is 16 residues long. The V gene's germline CDR1 is LNHNV and CDR2 YYDKDF (reference sequence). The V and J ends lost 4 bases and 7 bases respectively, with 19 bases between them.

CDR3 amino acids: CASSLRGDETQYF. In nucleotides, the CDR3 is TGTGCCAGCAGCCTGAGGGGGGACGAGACCCAGTACTTC. This sequence joins TRBV4-2 and TRBJ2-5; D possibly uses TRBD1 or TRBD2 (6 bases each). V was trimmed by 4 bases and J by 5 bases, leaving 11 bases between them. This CDR3 contains 13 residues. CDR1 and CDR2 from the germline V gene are LGHNA and YNFKEQ.

The rearrangement uses TRBV13 and TRBJ1-1, with D perhaps TRBD1 (5 bases). V dropped 8 bases and J dropped 1 base, with 8 bases sitting between them. The CDR3 extends over 12 amino acids. Germline CDR1 reads PRHDT; CDR2 reads FYEKMQ (reference sequence). The CDR3 spells CASLDRNTEAFF. DNA of the CDR3: TGTGCCAGCCTTGACAGGAACACTGAAGCTTTCTTT.

This clone has just a few counts. This chain joins TRBV29-1 and TRBJ1-6; D possibly corresponds to TRBD1 (5 bases). The CDR3 is 12 amino acids. The germline V and J ends were trimmed by 7 bases and 8 bases, with 12 bases remaining between them. Germline CDR1 is SQVTM and CDR2 is ANQGSEA. The CDR3 loop is CSARQGDSPLHF. DNA for the CDR3: TGCAGCGCCCGGCAGGGTGATTCACCCCTCCACTTT.

The chain combines TRBV15 with TRBJ1-2; D is unresolved. The V end was cut by 1 base, the J end by 0 bases, with 9 bases between. Per the germline V gene, CDR1 is LNHNV and CDR2 is YYDKDF (reference sequence). The length of the CDR3 is 15 residues. The DNA for the CDR3 is TGTGCCACCAGCAGAGGTGGAGAATCTAACTATGGCTACACCTTC. Translation: CATSRGGESNYGYTF.

This clone was seen only a few times. The chain employs TRBV19 and TRBJ2-7; 8 nucleotides agree with TRBD2. V lost 6 bases to trimming and J lost 6 bases; unmatched junction nucleotides: 16. This CDR3 comprises 16 residues. Germline V lookup: CDR1 LNHDA, CDR2 SQIVND (reference sequence). The CDR3 protein is CASRKDPGTSYSEQYF. CDR3 nucleotide sequence: TGTGCCAGTAGGAAGGACCCGGGGACTAGTTACTCCGAGCAGTACTTC.